Listed here is a single T cell receptor beta chain. Its antigen is not known. Sample treatment: around 19 received Ad26.COV2.S at low or high dose, single or two shots; about 5 received placebo; per-sample allocation not given. Sampling took place 63 days after the first vaccine or placebo injection. This entry belongs to a study of Ad26.COV2.S vaccination and SARS-CoV-2 variants. Looking at the study overall: A COV1001 Ad26.COV2.S trial-arm participant provided the sample.

Germline V gene lookup returns CDR1 SGHKS and CDR2 YYEKEE (reference sequence). V shed 1 base, J shed 3 bases, and the junction held 15 bases outside the gene matches. This CDR3 has 18 amino acids. The study, taken as a whole, reports: The study found similar non-spike TCR breadth in vaccine and placebo recipients. The TCR-based breadth and depth measures might underestimate overall T cell responses.

Sequenced by immunoSEQ multiplex PCR; TCRdb stores in-frame clones only, minus some. The sample contains roughly 300,000 clones, 88% of which appear only once. This rearrangement joins TRBV5-5 to TRBJ2-7; 8 bases agree with TRBD1. Material: peripheral blood, obtained in a trial of Ad26.COV2.S vaccine versus placebo. The source of this sequence is a person aged 18-60 years who received the Ad26.COV2.S COVID-19 vaccine or a placebo. CDR3 in amino acids: CASSLTTGALRSSYEQYF. CDR3 in DNA: TGTGCCAGCAGCTTGACGACAGGGGCCTTGCGGAGCAGCTACGAGCAGTACTTC.